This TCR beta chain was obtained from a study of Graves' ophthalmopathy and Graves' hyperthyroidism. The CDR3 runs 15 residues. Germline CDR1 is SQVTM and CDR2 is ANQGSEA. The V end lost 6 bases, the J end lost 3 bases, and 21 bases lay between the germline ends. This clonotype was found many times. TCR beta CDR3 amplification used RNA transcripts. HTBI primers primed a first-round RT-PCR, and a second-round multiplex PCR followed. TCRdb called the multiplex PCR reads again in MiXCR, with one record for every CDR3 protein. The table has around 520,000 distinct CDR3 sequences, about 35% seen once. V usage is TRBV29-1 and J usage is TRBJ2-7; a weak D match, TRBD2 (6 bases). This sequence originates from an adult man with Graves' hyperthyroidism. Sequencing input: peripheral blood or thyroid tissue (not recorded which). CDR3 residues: CSVASGGVSVYEQYF. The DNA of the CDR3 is TGCAGCGTCGCCAGCGGAGGGGTTTCGGTCTACGAGCAGTACTTC.